Sequencing of this T cell receptor beta chain was carried out in a study of T-cell reconstitution after alpha-beta-depleted transplantation in children. General study findings and limits: By about two months after transplant, alpha-beta T cells reportedly arose from several hundred graft clones that had expanded. Surviving recipient T cells and thymic progenitors underlay high day-60 TCRbeta diversity in some patients.

Unique molecular identifiers were used in preparing the TCRbeta library. TCRdb re-derived calls from the PCR reads in MiXCR, one entry per CDR3 protein. This table holds about 300,000 distinct CDR3 sequences, roughly a tenth found once. In this sample, this clonotype turned up many times. The antigen is unknown. The CDR3 extends over 14 amino acids. CDR1 is SGHAT and CDR2 is FQNNGV in the germline V gene. Trimming removed 5 bases from V and 8 bases from J; junction bases left unmatched: 8. This rearrangement joins TRBV11-2 to TRBJ2-1; 8 bases match TRBD2. The TCR was taken from a boy less than two years old with acute myeloid leukemia, due to receive a stem cell transplant. Sequencing used PBMCs, obtained before TCRalphabeta/CD19-depleted stem cell transplant. CDR3 DNA sequence: TGTGCCAGCAGCATAGGACTAGCCCGGGATGAGCAGTTCTTC. Protein: CASSIGLARDEQFF.